This T cell receptor (beta chain) was recovered during a study of chemoradiotherapy in HPV16-positive cancers. Some clones are missing from TCRdb's copy, which holds only in-frame ones; the method was immunoSEQ multiplex PCR. Of some 20,000 clones listed, 84% are singletons. Deletions cut 1 base from V and 3 bases from J, with 17 bases between. Germline V lookup: CDR1 SGHNT, CDR2 YYREEE (reference sequence). The CDR3 totals 17 residues. This sequence originates from a human donor with HPV-associated anogenital cancer. The V and J genes are TRBV5-4 and TRBJ1-3; D may be TRBD1 (6 bases). Sample: blood, taken from a patient who underwent chemoradiotherapy. CDR3: CASSLSQGGGGGNTIYF. The CDR3 DNA sequence: TGTGCCAGCAGCTTGAGTCAAGGGGGGGGAGGTGGAAACACCATATATTTT.